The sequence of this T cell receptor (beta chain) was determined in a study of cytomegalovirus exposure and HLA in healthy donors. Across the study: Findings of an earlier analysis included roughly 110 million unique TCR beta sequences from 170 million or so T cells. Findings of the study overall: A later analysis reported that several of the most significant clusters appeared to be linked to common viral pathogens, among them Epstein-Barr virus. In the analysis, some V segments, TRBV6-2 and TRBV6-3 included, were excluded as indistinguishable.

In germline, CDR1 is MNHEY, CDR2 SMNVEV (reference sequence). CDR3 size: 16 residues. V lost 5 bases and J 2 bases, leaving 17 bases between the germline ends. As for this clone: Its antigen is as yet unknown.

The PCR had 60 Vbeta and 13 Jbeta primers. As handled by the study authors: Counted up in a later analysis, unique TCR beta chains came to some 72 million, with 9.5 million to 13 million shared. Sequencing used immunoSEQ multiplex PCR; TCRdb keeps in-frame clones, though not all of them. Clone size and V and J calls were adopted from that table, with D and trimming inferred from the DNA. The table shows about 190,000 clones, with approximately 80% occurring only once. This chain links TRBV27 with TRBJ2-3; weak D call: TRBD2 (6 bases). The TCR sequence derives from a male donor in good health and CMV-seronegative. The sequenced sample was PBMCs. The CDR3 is CASSPRVTGVTDTQYF. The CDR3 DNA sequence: TGTGCCAGCAGTCCCCGGGTGACGGGAGTCACAGATACGCAGTATTTT.